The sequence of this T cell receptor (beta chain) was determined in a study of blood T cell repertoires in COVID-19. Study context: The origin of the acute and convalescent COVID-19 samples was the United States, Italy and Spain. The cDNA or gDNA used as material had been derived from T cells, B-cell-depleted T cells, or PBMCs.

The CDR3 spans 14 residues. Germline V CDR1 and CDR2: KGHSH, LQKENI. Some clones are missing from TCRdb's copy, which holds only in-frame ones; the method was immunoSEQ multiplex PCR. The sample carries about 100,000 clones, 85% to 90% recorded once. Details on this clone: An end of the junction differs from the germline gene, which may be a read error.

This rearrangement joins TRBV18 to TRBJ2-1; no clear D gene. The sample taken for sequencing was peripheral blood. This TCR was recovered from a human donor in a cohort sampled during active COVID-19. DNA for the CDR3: TGTGCCAACTCACCGGAGTATGCTCGCAATGAGCAGTTCTTC. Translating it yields CANSPEYARNEQFF.